The T cell receptor beta chain described here comes from a study of shared clonotypes between healthy human individuals (dated by TCRdb to the early 2020s). Concerning the study at large: The cohort comprised a couple of women and a few men aged 18 to 49 years. For each donor, three plates each were used for CD4 naive and CD4 memory, two plates were used for CD8 naive, and one plate was used for CD8 memory. Blood TCR repertoires of 5 or 6 healthy adults were deeply sequenced to estimate repertoire size and the extent of clonotype sharing between individuals. Different laboratories and diverse techniques were used to prepare libraries and sequence TCR repertoires, to increase sequencing depth and limit assay-specific biases. Leukapheresis yielded between about 0.85 and 10 billion PBMCs per donor. Findings and caveats that apply to the study as a whole: Pairwise subsampling led to the expectation that sequencing depth would affect the degree of clonotype sharing among donors. The small number of donors limited the genetic and exposure-history diversity represented. Even with the large sequencing depth, rarefaction of the sorted-subset datasets indicated that sequencing was incomplete. Across a few donors, roughly 5.1% of naive CD4, around 3.3% of naive CD8, approximately 2.5% of memory CD4, and approximately 0.42% of memory CD8 clonotypes were shared. Sampling was restricted to blood, and TCR repertoires in tissues likely differ from the TCR repertoires found in blood. Compared with non-shared clonotypes, the clonotypes found in all four sorted-subset donors had higher generation probabilities. Naive subsets generally had larger estimated clonotype richness than memory subsets did.

The donors were healthy, HIV-negative adults with no recently reported acute infections or vaccinations. Only Caucasian adults living in Nashville, Tennessee, USA were represented among the donors. CD4+ T cells were enriched by magnetic negative selection; naive cells were then positively selected on CD45RA, and the negative fraction formed the memory subset. After blood collection by leukapheresis, PBMCs were isolated using Ficoll-Histopaque density gradient centrifugation and then cryopreserved in the vapor phase of liquid nitrogen. Analytical flow cytometry was used to check the purity and quantity of every magnetically sorted T cell population. Genomic DNA was isolated from each sorted fraction and quantified by UV absorbance on a Nanodrop 2000c. The trim is 6 bases for V and 2 bases for J, with a gap of 16 bases between the germline ends. The CDR3 numbers 15 residues from cysteine through phenylalanine. The CDR3 DNA has 45 bases and is translated from base 1. Taken from the germline V gene, the CDR1 and CDR2 loops are ENHRY and SYGVKD.

Using the deep immunoSEQ assay, multiplex PCR amplified TCR CDR3 regions from genomic DNA. Extracted genomic DNA from each cell subset was spread evenly across all wells of several immunoSEQ 96-well plates, with each plate serving as a replicate. For sorted subsets, around 0.2 ug of genomic DNA, equivalent to tens of thousands of T cell genomes, went into each replicate PCR. Purified libraries were quantified with a Qubit 3.0 fluorometer, sized on a Bioanalyzer 2100, and re-quantified with the KAPA Library Quantification kit. A separate single-read 150-cycle Illumina NextSeq 550 flow cell was used to sequence each immunoSEQ 96-well plate. The original pipeline was this. Because the immunoSEQ output held only junctional sequences and lacked quality scores, the filtering could not match the filtering applied to full-length reads. Sequences were annotated with PyIR, a Python wrapper for IgBLAST v1.9, and V/J genes and CDR3 were assigned using IMGT germline references. Reads with weak V/J assignments (E-value above 1e-6), missing CDR3, stop codons, out-of-frame junctions, or ambiguous translated residues were removed. A V3J clonotype was defined by an identical inferred V gene, J gene, and CDR3 amino acid sequence. To compute the percentage overlap between repertoires, the number of shared unique clonotypes was divided by the size of the smaller repertoire. RTK rarefaction, the Chao1 estimator, and Recon v2.1 estimates of unobserved clonotypes were used to assess repertoire richness. Generation probabilities were computed with OLGA for all TCRbeta clonotypes obtained by the gDNA method from a handful of donors. In its TCRdb copy, this immuneACCESS table keeps in-frame sequences only and misses some clones. Where compared with another copy, unresolved V genes explain less than half of these, and the others have no known cause. From that table come the V and J calls and clone size; the DNA was used to work out D and trimming. The sample table lists some 1 million clones, around 76% of them with a count of one. The ten largest clones represent approximately 1.3% of the sample.

This clone was picked up one time. This receptor's antigen is unknown. Per-base quality was not reported, and no clone a single base away is much larger than it. The chain couples TRBV10-3 to TRBJ1-2; the D gene cannot be named for sure. Sequenced sample: memory CD4+ T cells sorted from blood. This specimen's cell subset or site label, per the study, means: CD45RA-negative fraction. The clonotype comes from a young man in good health. The DNA sequence reads TGTGCCATCAGCCCTGGACGGTCCACAAACTATGGCTACACCTTC. Its translation reads: CAISPGRSTNYGYTF.